What follows are 31 T cell receptor beta chains derived from one specimen sequenced in a study of CD8+ T cells in alopecia areata. This sample's treatment: oral pan-JAK inhibitor, 5-10 mg twice daily. Sequencing templates came from extracted RNA that was reverse transcribed into cDNA. Method: immunoSEQ multiplex PCR; TCRdb's copy keeps in-frame clones and lacks some. The table has about 74,000 clones, 25% to 30% seen once. Sequenced here: CD8+ T cells sorted from blood, sampled at week 4, from a patient treated with tofacitinib. The receptors originated from a human donor with alopecia areata.

This chain links TRBV5-1 with TRBJ2-1; perhaps D is TRBD1 or TRBD2 (5 bases each). Trimming cost V 0 bases and J 7 bases, with 14 bases left between them. Per the germline V gene, CDR1 is SGHRS and CDR2 is YFSETQ. The CDR3 is 15 residues long. The CDR3 sequence: CASSLAFRGTNEQFF. CDR3 bases: TGCGCCAGCAGCTTGGCCTTTCGTGGGACGAATGAGCAGTTCTTC.

This sequence joins TRBV4-3 and TRBJ2-7; weak D call: TRBD2 (7 bases). The CDR3 totals 17 residues. Per germline, CDR1 LGHNA and CDR2 YSLEER. Trimming shortened V by 5 bases and J by 2 bases, and 22 bases separated the two germline ends. CDR3 in amino acids: CASSLLRDSGGAYEQYF. The CDR3 nucleotides read TGCGCCAGCAGCTTGTTACGGGACTCGGGGGGCGCCTACGAGCAGTACTTC.

This chain joins TRBV29-1 and TRBJ2-3, with 7 nucleotides matching TRBD2. The V segment lost 1 base and the J segment 3 bases; nucleotides outside the gene matches: 7. Germline-derived CDR1 and CDR2 are SQVTM and ANQGSEA. CDR3 length equals 15 residues. This CDR3 reads CSVEGSGLMTDTQYF. DNA of the CDR3: TGCAGCGTTGAAGGTAGCGGGCTCATGACAGATACGCAGTATTTT.

This clone was detected ten times or more. The chain carries TRBV29-1 and TRBJ2-7; 7 positions agree with TRBD1. The V segment lost 7 bases and the J segment 0 bases; nucleotides outside the gene matches: 3. This CDR3 has 12 amino acids. Germline V gene data show CDR1 as SQVTM and CDR2 as ANQGSEA. The CDR3 loop is CSARDSSYEQYF. CDR3 nucleotide sequence: TGCAGCGCCCGGGACAGCTCCTACGAGCAGTACTTC.

J is TRBJ1-1 and V is TRBV29-1; D is ambiguous. CDR3 length equals 13 residues. CDR1 is SQVTM and CDR2 is ANQGSEA in the germline V gene. The V end lost 5 bases, the J end lost 6 bases, and 16 bases lay between the germline ends. This CDR3 is CSVTGPNAPEAFF. The CDR3 coding sequence is TGCAGCGTTACCGGGCCCAATGCCCCTGAAGCTTTCTTT.

Concerning this clone itself: At one end, the junction sequence differs from germline, possibly due to a read error. The chain employs TRBV29-1 and TRBJ2-7; TRBD1 might be the D (5 bases). This CDR3 has 13 amino acids. Germline V lookup: CDR1 SQVTM, CDR2 ANQGSEA. The CDR3 sequence is CSAQGTLSYERYF. In nucleotides, the CDR3 is TGCAGCGCCCAGGGAACTCTCTCCTACGAGCGGTACTTC.

This clone came up a few times. J is TRBJ2-7 and V is TRBV6-5; TRBD1 matches 10 bases. The CDR3 has 16 residues. Germline CDR1 is MNHEY and CDR2 is SVGAGI. V was pared by 0 bases and J by 7 bases, with 9 bases of the junction left unmatched. CDR3 sequence reads: CASSYSRDRGEEEQYF. CDR3 DNA sequence: TGTGCCAGCAGTTACTCACGGGACAGGGGAGAGGAGGAGCAGTACTTC.

This clone was picked up a small number of times. A junction end diverges from the germline sequence, so it may reflect a read error. The genes are TRBV2 and TRBJ2-2; D is tentatively TRBD1 or TRBD2 (5 bases each). CDR3 size: 13 residues. Per the germline V gene, CDR1 is SNHLY and CDR2 is FYNNEI. CDR3 sequence: CASTYPGTEELFF. The CDR3 coding sequence is TGTGCCAGCACCTACCCAGGGACCGAGGAGCTGTTTTTT. The full variable domain, its missing parts supplied by reference TRBV2 and TRBJ2-2, is EPEVTQTPSHQVTQMGQEVILRCVPISNHLYFYWYRQILGQKVEFLVSFYNNEISEKSEIFDDQFSVERPDGSNFTLKIRSTKLEDSAMYFCASTYPGTEELFFGEGSRLTVL.

This clone was counted many times. Within the sample, other DNA sequences also encode this same CDR3. The chain uses TRBV4-1 and TRBJ1-1; D unclear. CDR3 length: 12 amino acids. Trimming removed 2 bases from V and 1 base from J, with 2 bases in between. CDR1 and CDR2 from the germline V gene are MGHRA and YSYEKL. CDR3 nucleotides: TGCGCCAGCAGCCAAACGAACACTGAAGCTTTCTTT. Translating gives CASSQTNTEAFF.

The J gene is TRBJ2-7, the V gene TRBV5-1; a possible D gene is TRBD2 (6 bases). The V end lost 5 bases, the J end lost 3 bases, and 15 bases lay between the germline ends. Per germline, CDR1 SGHRS and CDR2 YFSETQ. CDR3 size: 14 residues. The CDR3 bases are TGCGCCAGCAGGCTTAGCGGAGGGGTCTACGAGCAGTACTTC. This sequence encodes CASRLSGGVYEQYF.

Regarding this clone: This CDR3 is also generated by other DNA sequences in the sample. In DNA, the CDR3 is TGCAGCGTTGATGGCGGAAACATTCAGTACTTC. It yields the protein CSVDGGNIQYF. V gene TRBV29-1 combines with J gene TRBJ2-4; D gene ambiguous. Germline V CDR1 and CDR2: SQVTM, ANQGSEA. The CDR3 totals 11 residues. V lost 3 bases and J 6 bases, leaving 6 bases between the germline ends.

Only a few counts were recorded for this clone. The V gene is TRBV2, the J gene TRBJ1-2, with 7 bases aligning to TRBD1. V lost 5 bases, J lost 7 bases, and 7 bases stayed unmatched. The CDR3 is 13 residues long. In germline, CDR1 is SNHLY, CDR2 FYNNEI. The CDR3 loop is CASSFLTGSGYTF. The CDR3 nucleotides read TGTGCCAGCAGTTTCCTGACAGGGTCTGGCTACACCTTC.

CDR3 nucleotide sequence: TGTGCCAGCAGTGTTGACAGGACTAGCGGGAGTTCCTACAATGAGCAGTTCTTC. Translated: CASSVDRTSGSSYNEQFF. V usage is TRBV2 and J usage is TRBJ2-1; 13 bases line up with TRBD2. J gave up 1 base and V 4 bases, and 7 bases lay outside the gene matches. This CDR3 has 18 amino acids. CDR1 and CDR2 from the germline V gene are SNHLY and FYNNEI.

In its sample, this clone was seen a few times. This chain uses TRBV27 with TRBJ2-1; D is unresolved. The CDR3 is 13 amino acids. V was cut by 5 bases and J by 5 bases, with 10 bases left in between. Germline V gives CDR1 MNHEY, CDR2 SMNVEV (reference sequence). The CDR3 nucleotides read TGTGCCAGCAGTGCCGTCCGGCACAATGAGCAGTTCTTC. It is translated as CASSAVRHNEQFF.

Remarks on this clone: A far larger clone is just one base off, so this is likely a read error. The chain recombines TRBV7-7 with TRBJ2-7; the match to TRBD2 covers 9 bases. Germline V lookup: CDR1 SSHAT, CDR2 FNYEAQ (reference sequence). The CDR3 covers 14 residues. The CDR3 is CASSLSSGNYEQYF. The DNA of the CDR3 is TGTGCTAGCAGCTTATCTAGCGGGAACTACGAGCAGTACTTC.

The chain recombines TRBV11-2 with TRBJ2-3; TRBD2 matches 7 bases. The CDR3 spans 15 residues. Germline V gives CDR1 SGHAT, CDR2 FQNNGV. J lost 2 bases, V lost 3 bases, and 5 bases had no gene match. The CDR3 DNA reads TGTGCCAGCAGCTTCCCCGGGACTACCACAGATACGCAGTATTTT. It specifies CASSFPGTTTDTQYF.

The chain uses TRBV7-8 and TRBJ2-2; D tentatively fits TRBD1 or TRBD2 (5 bases each). V shed 1 base and J shed 2 bases, with 8 bases lying between them. From germline, CDR1 is SGHVS and CDR2 FQNEAQ. CDR3 length: 15 residues. CDR3 coding DNA: TGTGCCAGCAGCTTAGTGGGACCAAACACCGGGGAGCTGTTTTTT. As protein: CASSLVGPNTGELFF. Variable domain in full (rest from reference TRBV7-8 and TRBJ2-2): GAGVSQSPRYKVAKRGQDVALRCDPISGHVSLFWYQQALGQGPEFLTYFQNEAQLDKSGLPSDRFFAERPEGSVSTLKIQRTQQEDSAVYLCASSLVGPNTGELFFGEGSRLTVL.

The genes are TRBV7-9 and TRBJ2-7; weak D call: TRBD1 (5 bases). V was cut by 8 bases and J by 1 base, with 6 bases left in between. Germline V gene lookup returns CDR1 SEHNR and CDR2 FQNEAQ (reference sequence). The CDR3 sequence is 11 residues long. CDR3 in amino acids: CASGQSYEQYF. CDR3 DNA: TGTGCCAGCGGACAATCCTACGAGCAGTACTTC.

V and J are TRBV9 and TRBJ2-5; 7 positions agree with TRBD1. CDR1 is SGDLS and CDR2 is YYNGEE in the germline V gene. CDR3 length: 14 residues. The ends lost 0 bases at V and 1 base at J; junction bases unmatched: 0. CDR3 coding DNA: TGTGCCAGCAGCGTAGAGGGGGCCCAAGAGACCCAGTACTTC. Amino acid sequence: CASSVEGAQETQYF.

In this sample, this clone turned up a few times. J is TRBJ1-2 and V is TRBV29-1, with a possible D match to TRBD1 (5 bases). The germline CDR1 and CDR2 sequences are SQVTM and ANQGSEA. V dropped 3 bases and J dropped 3 bases, with 8 bases sitting between them. CDR3 length equals 12 residues. CDR3 bases: TGCAGCGTTGATGGGACGGACTATGGCTACACCTTC. It codes for CSVDGTDYGYTF. The full variable domain, completed using reference TRBV29-1 and TRBJ1-2, is SAVISQKPSRDICQRGTSLTIQCQVDSQVTMMFWYRQQPGQSLTLIATANQGSEATYESGFVIDKFPISRPNLTFSTLTVSNMSPEDSSIYLCSVDGTDYGYTFGSGTRLTVV.

Points on this clone: One end of the junction does not line up with germline, which may come from a read error. This chain links TRBV15 with TRBJ2-1, with D hard to call. The germline V gene encodes CDR1 LNHNV and CDR2 YYDKDF (reference sequence). This CDR3 spans 13 amino acids. CDR3 residues: CATGRSSYNEQFF. The CDR3 DNA reads TGTGCCACCGGCAGAAGCTCCTACAATGAGCAGTTCTTC.

The chain has TRBV7-2 and TRBJ1-2, with 7 positions matching TRBD1. The CDR3 is made up of 14 amino acids. Trimming removed 6 bases from V and 3 bases from J; junction bases left unmatched: 7. Germline-derived CDR1 and CDR2 are SGHTA and FQGNSA. CDR3 amino acids: CASRDDRADYGYTF. In DNA, the CDR3 is TGTGCCAGCAGAGATGACAGGGCAGACTATGGCTACACCTTC.

J is TRBJ2-3 and V is TRBV30; a possible D gene is TRBD1 (8 bases). CDR3 length: 14 residues. Germline-derived CDR1 and CDR2 are GTSNPN and SVGIG (reference sequence). Trimming pared 2 bases from V and 6 bases from J, leaving 15 bases between. The CDR3 DNA reads TGTGCCTGGAGTCCCGGACAGGGAGGGGATACGCAGTATTTT. It is translated as CAWSPGQGGDTQYF.

This clone was detected only a few times. Written as DNA, the CDR3 is TGTGCCAGCAGTTTATTAAGGGCCAACGTCCTGACTTTC. Translating gives CASSLLRANVLTF. The chain has TRBV28 and TRBJ2-6; D is ambiguous. The V gene lost 1 base and the J gene lost 5 bases, with 3 bases spanning the gap. Germline-derived CDR1 and CDR2 are MDHEN and SYDVKM. The CDR3 spans 13 residues.

The V gene is TRBV29-1, the J gene TRBJ2-7, with 7 bases fitting TRBD2. The CDR3 spans 13 residues. Germline lookup yields CDR1 SQVTM and CDR2 ANQGSEA. J gave up 4 bases and V 5 bases, and 8 bases lay outside the gene matches. The CDR3 region has the DNA TGCAGCGTTTGGGTAGCGGGTCCATACGAGCAGTACTTC. Protein: CSVWVAGPYEQYF.

This clone came up once. The gene calls are TRBV9 and TRBJ2-3; D is unclear. Germline-derived CDR1 and CDR2 are SGDLS and YYNGEE. V lost 0 bases and J 6 bases, leaving 8 bases between the germline ends. The CDR3 loop spans 13 amino acids. Here the CDR3 DNA reads TGTGCCAGCAGCGTAGTATCCGCGGATACGCAGTATTTT. Translated: CASSVVSADTQYF.

This clone has only a few counts. This sequence joins TRBV29-1 and TRBJ2-3; 8 nucleotides line up with TRBD2. The CDR3 extends over 14 amino acids. The trim removed 7 bases at V and 4 bases at J, leaving 10 bases unmatched. Germline CDR1 is SQVTM and CDR2 is ANQGSEA. The CDR3 sequence is CSAVGLGGSDTQYF. The CDR3 region has the DNA TGCAGCGCTGTGGGACTAGGAGGATCAGATACGCAGTATTTT.

The V gene is TRBV11-2, the J gene TRBJ2-7, with 8 bases fitting TRBD1. CDR3 length: 13 amino acids. The germline gives CDR1 SGHAT, CDR2 FQNNGV. V shed 2 bases and J 6 bases; nucleotides not matched to a gene: 3. CDR3 region: CASSLTTGAEQYF. DNA for the CDR3: TGTGCCAGCAGCTTAACGACAGGGGCCGAGCAGTACTTC. The whole variable domain, filled in from reference TRBV11-2 and TRBJ2-7, reads EAGVAQSPRYKIIEKRQSVAFWCNPISGHATLYWYQQILGQGPKLLIQFQNNGVVDDSQLPKDRFSAERLKGVDSTLKIQPAKLEDSAVYLCASSLTTGAEQYFGPGTRLTVT.

This clone came up a few times. The chain couples TRBV6-1 to TRBJ2-7, with D possibly TRBD2 on 5 matching bases. The CDR3 consists of 13 residues. CDR1 is MNHNS, CDR2 SASEGT, per germline. V was pared by 7 bases and J by 3 bases, with 13 bases between. The CDR3 DNA sequence: TGTGCCAGCACCAGGCGGGTGCTCTACGAGCAGTACTTC. It specifies CASTRRVLYEQYF.

The chain combines TRBV29-1 with TRBJ2-6, with 7 bases that match TRBD1. With V trimmed by 6 bases and J by 0 bases, 8 bases remained unmatched. Per germline, CDR1 SQVTM and CDR2 ANQGSEA. CDR3 length: 16 residues. CDR3 sequence: CSVRPGGGSGANVLTF. The CDR3 region has the DNA TGCAGCGTGCGGCCAGGGGGTGGCTCTGGGGCCAACGTCCTGACTTTC.

This clone came up a few times. The chain has TRBV2 and TRBJ1-5; D call uncertain. Germline V gene lookup returns CDR1 SNHLY and CDR2 FYNNEI. This CDR3 contains 13 residues. The germline V and J ends were trimmed by 10 bases and 0 bases, with 10 bases remaining between them. CDR3 in DNA: TGTGCCATCCAGGTCTATAGCAATCAGCCCCAGCATTTT. It encodes CAIQVYSNQPQHF.